These 6 T cell receptor beta chains were all obtained from the same sample, sequenced in a study of blood T cells in healthy people across ages. Combining a sample-barcoded 5' primer with a J-beta primer mix, a second PCR ran for about 6 to 12 cycles. TCRdb itself ran the 5' RACE reads through MiXCR, one entry per CDR3 protein. The sample records some 760,000 distinct CDR3 sequences, approximately 25% being singletons. These same data were also listed under a study on T cells of mothers and their children.

Sequencing used blood. All receptors derive from a boy younger than 18 in good health.

This sequence joins TRBV7-9 and TRBJ1-5, with no clear D. The V and J ends lost 1 base and 4 bases respectively, with 8 bases between them. CDR1 and CDR2 (germline): SEHNR, FQNEAQ (reference sequence). The CDR3 is 14 residues long. The CDR3 loop reads CASSLGGTNQPQHF. The DNA for the CDR3 is TGTGCCAGCAGCTTAGGGGGAACAAATCAGCCCCAGCATTTT. The complete variable domain, with remaining parts taken from reference TRBV7-9 and TRBJ1-5, reads DTGVSQNPRHKITKRGQNVTFRCDPISEHNRLYWYRQTLGQGPEFLTYFQNEAQLEKSRLLSDRFSAERPKGSFSTLEIQRTEQGDSAMYLCASSLGGTNQPQHFGDGTRLSIL.

This chain links TRBV6-5 with TRBJ2-1; D possibly corresponds to TRBD2 (6 bases). V was trimmed by 5 bases and J by 5 bases, leaving 13 bases between them. This CDR3 contains 14 residues. Germline V gene data show CDR1 as MNHEY and CDR2 as SVGAGI. CDR3 loop: CASSTGDLHNEQFF. Here the CDR3 DNA reads TGTGCCAGCAGTACTGGGGACTTACACAATGAGCAGTTCTTC.

The chain is built from TRBV12-3 or TRBV12-4 and TRBJ2-6; D is perhaps TRBD2 (6 bases). The CDR3 consists of 15 residues. Trimming shortened V by 3 bases and J by 2 bases, and 8 bases separated the two germline ends. CDR3 amino acids: CASSFSGTGANVLTF. The CDR3 bases are TGTGCCAGCAGTTTTAGCGGAACTGGGGCCAACGTCCTGACTTTC.

This CDR3 is CASSASSGGSYNEQFF. CDR3 in DNA: TGTGCCAGCAGCGCAAGTAGCGGGGGGAGCTACAATGAGCAGTTCTTC. The chain carries TRBV7-2 and TRBJ2-1; 10 bases map to TRBD2. V shed 5 bases and J 3 bases; nucleotides not matched to a gene: 7. The CDR3 spans 16 residues. Germline V gene data show CDR1 as SGHTA and CDR2 as FQGNSA.

The chain carries TRBV5-1 and TRBJ1-1; no reliable D call. In germline, CDR1 is SGHRS, CDR2 YFSETQ. Trimming removed 0 bases at V and 8 bases at J, with 20 bases between. This CDR3 region has 16 residues. CDR3 amino acids: CASSLGSRLLDAEAFF. The CDR3 coding sequence is TGCGCCAGCAGCTTGGGTAGTCGGCTCCTTGACGCCGAAGCTTTCTTT.

The rearrangement joins TRBV24-1 to TRBJ2-5, with D perhaps being TRBD1 or TRBD2 (5 bases each). The J call is in doubt because the DNA end fits TRBJ2-1 better. The CDR3 loop spans 16 amino acids. Looked up from germline, CDR1 is KGHDR and CDR2 is SFDVKD. The CDR3 reads CATSDLGAPEGVEQFF. Here the CDR3 DNA reads TGTGCCACCAGTGATTTGGGGGCCCCAGAGGGCGTTGAGCAGTTCTTC.